Shown below are 20 T cell receptor beta chains from a single sample sequenced in a study of blood T cell repertoires in COVID-19. Clones were read by immunoSEQ multiplex PCR, and TCRdb kept only the in-frame ones, dropping some. The data hold over 45,000 clones, with 65% to 90% observed a single time. The specimen was peripheral blood. Receptors were obtained from a woman aged 80 or over with active or convalescent COVID-19.

This sequence joins TRBV19 and TRBJ1-5; D uncertain. Per the germline V gene, CDR1 is LNHDA and CDR2 is SQIVND (reference sequence). V dropped 3 bases and J dropped 0 bases, with 6 bases sitting between them. This CDR3 is 14 amino acids long. The CDR3 is CASSINFSNQPQHF. As DNA, the CDR3 is TGTGCCAGTAGTATCAATTTTAGCAATCAGCCCCAGCATTTT.

The gene calls are TRBV29-1 and TRBJ2-3, with 10 positions matching TRBD1. This CDR3 contains 13 residues. The germline V gene has CDR1 SQVTM and CDR2 ANQGSEA. Unmatched junction bases numbered 6, after V lost 7 bases and J lost 5 bases. Here the CDR3 DNA reads TGCAGCGCCTGGGACAGGGGTAAAGATACGCAGTATTTT. Translated, it gives CSAWDRGKDTQYF.

This chain connects TRBV10-3 to TRBJ1-2; 12 positions agree with TRBD1. Germline CDR1 reads ENHRY; CDR2 reads SYGVKD. The CDR3 has 16 amino acids. Losses at the gene ends were 8 bases for V and 8 bases for J; bases not matched to a gene: 15. CDR3 nucleotide sequence: TGTGCCATCCATTCAAGGGACAGGGGGCTTCCCGGGGGCTACACCTTC. This sequence encodes CAIHSRDRGLPGGYTF.

V usage is TRBV7-8 and J usage is TRBJ2-7; D is unresolved. The V end lost 4 bases, the J end lost 3 bases, and 4 bases lay between the germline ends. Germline CDR1 reads SGHVS; CDR2 reads FQNEAQ. The CDR3 consists of 11 residues. As DNA, the CDR3 is TGTGCCAGCAGCTCGGTCTACGAGCAGTACTTC. Translation gives CASSSVYEQYF.

This chain uses TRBV6-8 with TRBJ1-5; a weak D match, TRBD1 (6 bases). V lost 9 bases and J 5 bases, leaving 8 bases between the germline ends. The CDR3 totals 11 residues. The germline CDR1 and CDR2 sequences are MNHGY and SAAAGT. The DNA for the CDR3 is TGTGCCAGACAGGGAGATCAGCCCCAGCATTTT. Its translation is CARQGDQPQHF.

For this clone: The DNA is omitted, as the CDR3 cannot be located on it reliably, and the CDR3 follows TCRdb's listing. The chain has TRBV6-5 and TRBJ1-4; the DNA was not compared with TRBD1, the D call given in the table. The CDR3 is 16 residues long, counting both termini. CDR1 is MNHEY, CDR2 SVGAGI, per germline. This chain's CDR3 is CASSSSAQGTNEKLFF.

Only one count was recorded for this clone. This CDR3 is CASGPENTEAFF. As DNA, the CDR3 is TGCGCCAGCGGCCCAGAGAACACTGAAGCTTTCTTT. The chain carries TRBV5-1 and TRBJ1-1; no definite D call. CDR3 size: 12 residues. The germline CDR1 and CDR2 sequences are SGHRS and YFSETQ. V lost 7 bases, J lost 1 base, and 8 bases lay in between.

J is TRBJ1-2 and V is TRBV11-2; unclear D gene. The CDR3 is 15 residues long. Trimming removed 0 bases at V and 1 base at J, with 9 bases between. The germline gives CDR1 SGHAT, CDR2 FQNNGV. CDR3 DNA sequence: TGTGCCAGCAGCTTAGATTTCCAGGATAACTATGGCTACACCTTC. It translates to CASSLDFQDNYGYTF.

The gene calls are TRBV7-2 and TRBJ2-1; D unresolved. This CDR3 region has 14 residues. Germline V gene sequence: CDR1 SGHTA, CDR2 FQGNSA. The V gene lost 1 base and the J gene lost 9 bases, with 13 bases spanning the gap. The CDR3 coding sequence is TGTGCCAGCAGCTTAGGTTACCTGCTAGGTGAGCAGTTCTTC. Translation: CASSLGYLLGEQFF.

This rearrangement joins TRBV7-8 to TRBJ2-6, with 9 bases that match TRBD1. Germline CDR1 is SGHVS and CDR2 is FQNEAQ. The ends lost 8 bases at V and 0 bases at J; junction bases unmatched: 5. The CDR3 totals 16 residues. The DNA of the CDR3 is TGTGCCAGCGGGGACAGGGCCTACTCTGGGGCCAACGTCCTGACTTTC. Translated, it gives CASGDRAYSGANVLTF.

This clone came up once. This chain links TRBV7-3 with TRBJ2-7, with D maybe TRBD2 (6 bases). The CDR3 has 13 residues. Germline V gives CDR1 SGHTA, CDR2 FQGTGA. Trimming pared 1 base from V and 4 bases from J, leaving 8 bases between. CDR3 sequence reads: CASSLNSGYEQYF. The CDR3 DNA sequence: TGTGCCAGCAGCTTAAATAGCGGATACGAGCAGTACTTC.

This clone was recorded only once. This chain joins TRBV7-8 and TRBJ1-4; TRBD1 is a possible D gene (6 bases). The CDR3 contains 16 residues. V was shortened by 2 bases and J by 8 bases, with 18 bases between the two germline ends. Germline V gene lookup returns CDR1 SGHVS and CDR2 FQNEAQ. CDR3 loop: CASSLPRGGEREKLFF. The CDR3 DNA follows: TGTGCCAGCAGCTTACCGCGAGGGGGAGAAAGGGAAAAACTGTTTTTT. Looking up the rest from reference TRBV7-8 and TRBJ1-4 gives the full variable domain: GAGVSQSPRYKVAKRGQDVALRCDPISGHVSLFWYQQALGQGPEFLTYFQNEAQLDKSGLPSDRFFAERPEGSVSTLKIQRTQQEDSAVYLCASSLPRGGEREKLFFGSGTQLSVL.

The genes are TRBV3-1 (or the pseudogene TRBV3-2) and TRBJ2-1, with 9 bases matching TRBD2. Trimming at V came to 4 bases and at J to 9 bases, leaving 13 bases not matched to a gene. In germline, CDR1 is LGHDT, CDR2 YNNKEL (reference sequence). CDR3 size: 16 residues. CDR3 protein: CASSPRGGGGAAEQFF. The CDR3 bases are TGTGCCAGCAGCCCCCGAGGGGGCGGGGGGGCTGCTGAGCAGTTCTTC.

This clone was observed a few times. This chain connects TRBV7-9 to TRBJ2-7; 8 positions match TRBD1. Germline CDR1 is SEHNR and CDR2 is FQNEAQ (reference sequence). This CDR3 is 13 amino acids long. With V trimmed by 5 bases and J by 3 bases, 3 bases remained unmatched. For the CDR3, the DNA is TGTGCCAGCAGCCGAGGACAGGGCTACGAGCAGTACTTC. The encoded protein is CASSRGQGYEQYF.

This clone occurred once. The V and J genes are TRBV3-1 (or the pseudogene TRBV3-2) and TRBJ1-2; TRBD1 matches at 7 bases. J lost 3 bases, V lost 3 bases, and 13 bases had no gene match. CDR1 is LGHDT, CDR2 YNNKEL, per germline (reference sequence). This CDR3 is 17 amino acids long. The CDR3 loop reads CASSQGDGDRQDYGYTF. The CDR3 DNA follows: TGTGCCAGCAGCCAGGGTGATGGGGACAGACAAGACTATGGCTACACCTTC.

The rearrangement joins TRBV11-2 to TRBJ2-7; TRBD1 matches 11 bases. The V gene end was trimmed by 0 bases and the J gene end by 7 bases; junction bases not matched to a gene: 8. CDR3 length: 16 residues. In germline, CDR1 is SGHAT, CDR2 FQNNGV. CDR3 amino acids: CASSLDLGQGAREQYF. CDR3 DNA sequence: TGTGCCAGCAGCTTAGATCTAGGACAGGGGGCCCGAGAGCAGTACTTC.

About this clone: Distinct nucleotide sequences in the sample also encode this CDR3. The chain has TRBV5-1 and TRBJ1-6; no reliable D call. The CDR3 is 14 amino acids. V was shortened by 0 bases and J by 4 bases, with 5 bases between the two germline ends. Looked up from germline, CDR1 is SGHRS and CDR2 is YFSETQ. DNA of the CDR3: TGCGCCAGCAGCTTGGGCCAGTATAATTCACCCCTCCACTTT. Translation gives CASSLGQYNSPLHF.

This clone appeared a single time. The chain combines TRBV2 with TRBJ2-1; 10 nucleotides line up with TRBD2. CDR3 length equals 16 residues. Germline loops: CDR1 SNHLY, CDR2 FYNNEI. Trimming took 0 bases from V and 4 from J; bases not matched to a gene: 3. CDR3 residues: CASSEARTSGYNEQFF. The DNA for the CDR3 is TGTGCCAGCAGTGAAGCCCGGACTAGCGGTTACAATGAGCAGTTCTTC.

This chain connects TRBV6-5 to TRBJ2-7, with 8 bases matching TRBD1. V lost 6 bases and J lost 4; bases outside the gene matches: 11. This CDR3 is 15 amino acids long. The V gene's germline CDR1 is MNHEY and CDR2 SVGAGI. The CDR3 protein is CASRGQGSLRYEQYF. CDR3 nucleotide sequence: TGTGCCAGCAGAGGACAGGGATCCCTCCGATACGAGCAGTACTTC.

The CDR3 here is CASSTTGVGNQPQHF. The CDR3 DNA reads TGTGCCAGCAGCACGACAGGGGTGGGCAATCAGCCCCAGCATTTT. V is TRBV28 and J is TRBJ1-5; 8 bases fit TRBD1. This CDR3 has 15 residues. Per germline, CDR1 MDHEN and CDR2 SYDVKM. V dropped 6 bases and J dropped 2; count of bases not matched to a gene: 6.